The text below deals with one T cell receptor beta chain. Assay: immunoSEQ multiplex PCR; the TCRdb copy retains only in-frame clones and omits some. The sample has tens of thousands of clones, 79% seen once. This sample is drawn from a study of radiotherapy plus CTLA-4 blockade in lung cancer. V was trimmed by 0 bases and J by 4 bases, leaving 5 bases between them. This CDR3 has 12 amino acids. The germline V gene has CDR1 SGHDT and CDR2 YYEEEE. The material sequenced was peripheral blood, taken from a patient treated with radiotherapy plus ipilimumab. This sequence originates from a human donor with non-small cell lung cancer who had a complete response to radiotherapy plus ipilimumab. This sequence joins TRBV5-6 and TRBJ2-7; the D call may be TRBD1 or TRBD2 (5 bases each). CDR3 residues: CASSLGGYEQYV. In DNA form, the CDR3 reads TGTGCCAGCAGCTTGGGGGGGTACGAGCAGTACGTC.